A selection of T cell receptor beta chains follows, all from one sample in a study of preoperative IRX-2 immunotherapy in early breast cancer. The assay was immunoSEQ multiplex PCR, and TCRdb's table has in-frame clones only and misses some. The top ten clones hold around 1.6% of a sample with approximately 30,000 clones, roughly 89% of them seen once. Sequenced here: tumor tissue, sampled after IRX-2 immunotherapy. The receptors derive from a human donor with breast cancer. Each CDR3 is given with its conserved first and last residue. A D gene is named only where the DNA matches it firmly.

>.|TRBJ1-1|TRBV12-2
TGTGCCAGTAGCTTAGCGTCAGGGAACACTGAAGCTTTCTTT
CASSLASGNTEAFF
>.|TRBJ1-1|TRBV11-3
TGTGCCAGCAGCCAAGCGGATCTTCCGAACACTGAAGCTTTCTTT
CASSQADLPNTEAFF
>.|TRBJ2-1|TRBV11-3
TGTGCCAGCAGCTCGCAGGGACAATCAAAGTACAATGAGCAGTTCTTC
CASSSQGQSKYNEQFF
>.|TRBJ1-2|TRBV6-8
TGTGCCAGCAGTTCGACAGACCTCTATGGCTACACCTTC
CASSSTDLYGYTF
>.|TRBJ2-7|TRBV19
TGTGCCAGTAGTCCAGGCCAGGGTGGTTTCTACGAGCAGTACTTC
CASSPGQGGFYEQYF
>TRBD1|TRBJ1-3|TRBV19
TGTGCCAGTAGTCTCCTCTTAAGGACAGGACTCTACTCTGGAAACACCATATATTTT
CASSLLLRTGLYSGNTIYF
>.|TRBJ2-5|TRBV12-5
TGTGCCAGCGCAACAGGGATAAAAGAGACCCAGTACTTC
CASATGIKETQYF
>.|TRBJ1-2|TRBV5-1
TGCGCCAGCAGCCAAGGGGACGGACGTAACTATGGCTACACCTTC
CASSQGDGRNYGYTF
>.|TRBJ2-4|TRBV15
TGTGCCACCAGCAGCCCCACTGGGGGGAGAGACATTCAGTACTTC
CATSSPTGGRDIQYF
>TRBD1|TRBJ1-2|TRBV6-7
TGTGCCAGCAGTTATAGGCCCAGGGGGAACTATGGCTACACCTTC
CASSYRPRGNYGYTF
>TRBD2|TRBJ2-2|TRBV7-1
TGTGCCAGCAGCTTGCGGGGGGCTCTCACCGGGGAGCTGTTTTTT
CASSLRGALTGELFF
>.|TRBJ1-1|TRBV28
TGTGCCAGCCAGAAGCTCAGGGGATTAGACGCTTTCTTT
CASQKLRGLDAFF
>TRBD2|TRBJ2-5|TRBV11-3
TGTGCCAGCAGCTTAGGCGGGGGTCGCGCTGTTCAGACCCAGTACTTC
CASSLGGGRAVQTQYF
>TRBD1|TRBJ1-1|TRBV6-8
TGTGCCAGCAGTTACCCGACAGGGAAAGTGAACACTGAAGCTTTCTTT
CASSYPTGKVNTEAFF
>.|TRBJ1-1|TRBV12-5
TGTGCCAGCAAACAGACGTCAGAAGCTTTCTTT
CASKQTSEAFF
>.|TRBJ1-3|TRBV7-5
TGTGCCAGCAGCTTAGCGTTCGGGGCCCATCAACTAAAAAACACCATATATTTT
CASSLAFGAHQLKNTIYF
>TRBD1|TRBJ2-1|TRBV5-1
TGCGCCAGCAGCTTGGTTCCGGGACAGTTCAATGAGCAGTTCTTC
CASSLVPGQFNEQFF
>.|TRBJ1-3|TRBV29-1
TGCAGCGTTGAGGGGGCAGCAAGAAGCTCTGGAAACACCATATATTTT
CSVEGAARSSGNTIYF
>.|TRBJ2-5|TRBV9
TGTGCCAGCAGTGAAATGACAGTGGGGGCCCAGACCCAGTACTTC
CASSEMTVGAQTQYF
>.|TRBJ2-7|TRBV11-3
TGTGCCAGCAGTCTAGGTTCTGGGGGCGCCTACGAGCAGTACTTC
CASSLGSGGAYEQYF
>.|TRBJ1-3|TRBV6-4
TGTGCCAGCGCCCCATGGGCTGGAAACACCATATATTTT
CASAPWAGNTIYF
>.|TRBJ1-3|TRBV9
TGTGCCAGCCGAGAACCGGGTTTCTCTGGAAACACCATATATTTT
CASREPGFSGNTIYF
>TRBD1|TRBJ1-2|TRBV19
TGTGCCAGTAGCTGGCAGGGGGCCTGGTATGGCTACACCTTC
CASSWQGAWYGYTF
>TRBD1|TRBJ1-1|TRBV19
TGTGCCAGTAGTGTCGCAGGGGGATCCACTGAAGCTTTCTTT
CASSVAGGSTEAFF
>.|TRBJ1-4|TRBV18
TGTGCCAGCTCAGACCGGGGAGCAACTAATGAAAAACTGTTTTTT
CASSDRGATNEKLFF
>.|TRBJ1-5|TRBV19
TGTGCCAGTTCAAGGGGGACCGGCGCTCAGCCCCAGCATTTT
CASSRGTGAQPQHF